The clone carrying this T cell receptor beta chain was found a few times. Antigen specificity is unknown. As every portion of the isolated RNA was reverse transcribed, the sequencing read expressed TCRB transcripts. Using immunoSEQ multiplex PCR, the repertoire was profiled, and TCRdb retains in-frame clones only, with some absent. The profile shows some 270,000 clones, roughly a tenth of them singletons. Germline V gene sequence: CDR1 SGHAT, CDR2 FQDESV (reference sequence). CDR3 length: 14 residues. Trimming at V came to 6 bases and at J to 6 bases, leaving 6 bases not matched to a gene. This record belongs to a study of beta chain features in type 1 diabetes. Study findings and constraints: Significant though moderate, a shortening of TCRB CDR3s appeared in all four CD4+ subsets of Type 1 diabetes patients.

The TCR sequence derives from a man aged 30 to 39 with type 1 diabetes. Specimen: naive CD4+ T cells from blood. The rearrangement uses TRBV11-1 and TRBJ2-2; TRBD1 aligns across 8 bases. The chain's CDR3 is CASRIGTGAGELFF. The CDR3 bases are TGTGCCAGCAGGATAGGGACAGGCGCCGGGGAGCTGTTTTTT.